This T cell receptor beta chain originates from a study of read filtering for tumor transcriptome and immune sequencing. V was cut by 2 bases and J by 4 bases, with 17 bases left in between. Per germline, CDR1 SGHRS and CDR2 YFSETQ. The length of the CDR3 is 16 residues. This clonotype appeared many times. The library was built from about 400 ng RNA with molecular barcoded adaptors for alpha/delta and beta/gamma chains. From the reads, TCRdb called clonotypes with MiXCR, one entry per CDR3 protein. The data hold 20,000 to 25,000 distinct CDR3 sequences, with approximately 14% observed a single time. The origin of this receptor is a donor at least 40 years old with multiple myeloma. The specimen was a population of CD138-negative cells sorted from bone marrow. The chain joins TRBV5-1 to TRBJ2-3, with D possibly called TRBD1 or TRBD2 (5 bases each). The CDR3 spells CASSFTGTQGPDTQYF. Written as DNA, the CDR3 is TGCGCCAGCAGCTTTACCGGGACCCAGGGCCCAGATACGCAGTATTTT.